Presented here are 4 T cell receptor beta chains from one specimen sequenced in a study of CD4 T cells in relation to SARS-CoV-2 and coronaviruses. Their cognate antigens are unknown. Profiling relied on immunoSEQ multiplex PCR, and the TCRdb table lists in-frame clones only, not all of them. The sample records some 40,000 clones, over 60% being singletons. The source material was memory CD4+ T cells from PBMCs, cultured in vitro. These receptors were collected from an adult with COVID-19.

The rearrangement joins TRBV19 to TRBJ2-3; D gene uncertain. From germline, CDR1 is LNHDA and CDR2 SQIVND (reference sequence). V shed 6 bases and J shed 2 bases, with 6 bases lying between them. The CDR3 covers 12 residues. CDR3 nucleotide sequence: TGTGCCAGTAGCAGGAACACAGATACGCAGTATTTT. The encoded protein is CASSRNTDTQYF.

The genes are TRBV5-4 and TRBJ2-3, with a weak D call TRBD2 (7 bases). V lost 3 bases to trimming and J lost 5 bases, with 19 bases between them. Germline V gene lookup returns CDR1 SGHNT and CDR2 YYREEE (reference sequence). This CDR3 is built from 16 residues. CDR3 amino acids: CASSSLGAGDRDTQYF. DNA for the CDR3: TGTGCCAGCAGCTCCCTGGGGGCGGGAGATCGAGATACGCAGTATTTT. Looking up the rest from reference TRBV5-4 and TRBJ2-3 gives the full variable domain: ETGVTQSPTHLIKTRGQQVTLRCSSQSGHNTVSWYQQALGQGPQFIFQYYREEENGRGNFPPRFSGLQFPNYSSELNVNALELDDSALYLCASSSLGAGDRDTQYFGPGTRLTVL.

The V gene is TRBV28, the J gene TRBJ2-1; 10 nucleotides agree with TRBD2. CDR1 and CDR2 (germline): MDHEN, SYDVKM. Trimming removed 4 bases from V and 5 bases from J; junction bases left unmatched: 8. This CDR3 contains 16 residues. The CDR3 nucleotides read TGTGCCAGCAGTTCGGGTGGGGGACTAGCGAACAATGAGCAGTTCTTC. Translated, it gives CASSSGGGLANNEQFF.

The J gene is TRBJ2-7, the V gene TRBV2; 7 bases are a match to TRBD1. Per germline, CDR1 SNHLY and CDR2 FYNNEI. The junction had 10 bases not matched to a gene; V was cut back by 7 bases and J by 7 bases. The CDR3 contains 13 residues. The CDR3 reads CASKGTGVGEQYF. The CDR3 DNA is TGTGCCAGCAAGGGAACAGGGGTGGGGGAGCAGTACTTC.